This TCR beta chain comes out of a study of T-cell reconstitution after alpha-beta-depleted transplantation in children. Findings of the study overall: Alpha-beta T cells present about two months after transplant were reported to originate from several hundred expanded graft clones. The authors attributed T-cell counts and diversity one year after transplant mostly to newly produced T cells. The high TCRbeta diversity at day 60 in some patients came from surviving recipient T cells and thymic progenitors.

The germline CDR1 and CDR2 sequences are MNHEY and SMNVEV (reference sequence). Trimming removed 5 bases at V and 5 bases at J, with 18 bases between. The CDR3 has 15 amino acids. This clonotype turned up a few times. What it binds is not known. Preparation of the TCRbeta library involved a method that used unique molecular identifiers. Using its own MiXCR run on the PCR reads, TCRdb lists one record per CDR3 protein. Counted here are some 450,000 distinct CDR3 sequences, about 40% occurring once; the ten biggest clones make up 27%. This clonotype originated in a girl aged 2 to 10 with aplastic anemia, due to receive a stem cell transplant. The chain is built from TRBV27 and TRBJ1-1, with a weak D call TRBD1 (6 bases). The specimen was PBMCs, collected before TCRalphabeta/CD19-depleted stem cell transplant. Written as DNA, the CDR3 is TGTGCCAGCAGTCCCGGGCCCCGGGGGCGGACTGAAGCTTTCTTT. Translated, it gives CASSPGPRGRTEAFF.